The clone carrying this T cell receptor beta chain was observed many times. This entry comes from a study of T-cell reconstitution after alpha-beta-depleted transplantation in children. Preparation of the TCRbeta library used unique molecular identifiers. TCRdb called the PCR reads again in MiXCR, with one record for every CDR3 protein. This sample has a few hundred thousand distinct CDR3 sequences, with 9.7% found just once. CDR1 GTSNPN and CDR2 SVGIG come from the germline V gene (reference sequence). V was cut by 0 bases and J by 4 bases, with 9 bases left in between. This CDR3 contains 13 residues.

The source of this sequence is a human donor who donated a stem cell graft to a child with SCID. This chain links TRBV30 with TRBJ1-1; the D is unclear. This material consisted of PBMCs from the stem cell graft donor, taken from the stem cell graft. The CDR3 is CAWSVRGGTEAFF. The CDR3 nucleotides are TGTGCCTGGAGTGTACGGGGTGGCACTGAAGCTTTCTTT.